This entry lists 24 T cell receptor beta chains sequenced from one sample in a study of T and B cells in COVID-19 patients. TRB was amplified from about 250-500 ng of blood genomic DNA. BIOMED2 TRB-A/B primer pools were used in multiplex TRB PCR. TCRdb processed the multiplex PCR reads anew with MiXCR; each CDR3 protein has one entry. The data contain more than 11,000 distinct CDR3 sequences, about 28% of them singletons. Material for sequencing was blood. The receptors here all came from a human donor who had recovered from COVID-19.

This clonotype has only a few counts. The chain links TRBV30 to TRBJ1-5; D gene ambiguous. V lost 5 bases and J 7 bases, leaving 15 bases between the germline ends. The CDR3 is 13 residues long. The germline CDR1 and CDR2 sequences are GTSNPN and SVGIG (reference sequence). The DNA for the CDR3 is TGTGCCTGGGGTAGGGAGATGGGGCAGCCCCAGCATTTT. It specifies CAWGREMGQPQHF.

As for this clonotype: Since a much larger clone is just one base distant, this may be a read error. This sequence joins TRBV30 and TRBJ1-1; unclear D gene. The CDR3 is 15 residues long. Germline values: CDR1 GTSNPN, CDR2 SVGIG (reference sequence). The V and J ends lost 2 bases and 2 bases respectively, with 15 bases between them. CDR3 DNA sequence: TGTGCCTGGAGTATAGAGACAAAGATAAACACTGAAGCTTTCTTT. Residues: CAWSIETKINTEAFF.

The chain uses TRBV7-9 and TRBJ2-1, with D possibly matching TRBD1 (5 bases). This CDR3 comprises 17 residues. V gave up 5 bases and J gave up 0 bases, with 17 bases separating them. Germline-derived CDR1 and CDR2 are SEHNR and FQNEAQ (reference sequence). The CDR3 protein is CASSPPDTPSSYNEQFF. The CDR3 region has the DNA TGTGCCAGCAGCCCGCCGGACACTCCGAGCTCCTACAATGAGCAGTTCTTC. Drawing the rest from reference TRBV7-9 and TRBJ2-1, the complete variable domain is DTGVSQNPRHKITKRGQNVTFRCDPISEHNRLYWYRQTLGQGPEFLTYFQNEAQLEKSRLLSDRFSAERPKGSFSTLEIQRTEQGDSAMYLCASSPPDTPSSYNEQFFGPGTRLTVL.

V is TRBV14 and J is TRBJ1-4; no reliable D call. The CDR3 runs to 16 residues. Germline V CDR1 and CDR2: SGHDN, FVKESK. The V end lost 4 bases, the J end lost 6 bases, and 18 bases lay between the germline ends. The DNA for the CDR3 is TGTGCCAGCAGCCCTACACAAGGATTTCTTCATGAAAAACTGTTTTTT. Translation gives CASSPTQGFLHEKLFF.

Details on this clonotype: This may be a read error, as it is one base from a much larger clone. The CDR3 protein is CASSFSDTNTGELFF. The CDR3 DNA sequence: TGTGCCAGCAGTTTTTCAGACACCAACACCGGGGAGCTGTTTTTT. This chain links TRBV6-6 with TRBJ2-2; the D is unclear. The germline CDR1 and CDR2 sequences are MNHNY and SVGAGI (reference sequence). The CDR3 sequence is 15 residues long. With 4 bases removed from V and 2 bases from J, the gap between germline ends came to 11 bases.

The chain has TRBV4-2 and TRBJ2-7, with D possibly matching TRBD1 (6 bases). This CDR3 contains 13 residues. The V gene's germline CDR1 is LGHNA and CDR2 YNFKEQ. Deletions cut 1 base from V and 5 bases from J, with 9 bases between. The CDR3 sequence: CASSQGAGDEQYF. Written as DNA, the CDR3 is TGTGCCAGCAGCCAAGGGGCAGGGGACGAGCAGTACTTC.

The chain has TRBV19 and TRBJ1-1; 8 bases line up with TRBD1. The V gene end was trimmed by 7 bases and the J gene end by 5 bases; junction bases not matched to a gene: 6. Germline-derived CDR1 and CDR2 are LNHDA and SQIVND (reference sequence). This CDR3 is 13 amino acids long. CDR3 nucleotides: TGTGCCAGTACCCAAACAGGGGGTACTGAAGCTTTCTTT. Residues: CASTQTGGTEAFF.

V gene TRBV24-1 combines with J gene TRBJ2-3; TRBD2 agrees at 12 bases. The J segment lost 6 bases and the V segment lost 4 bases, leaving 10 bases of the junction unmatched. The CDR3 contains 17 residues. Germline CDR1 KGHDR, CDR2 SFDVKD. DNA for the CDR3: TGTGCCACCAGTGAGCTGGGGACTAGCGGGCTCTGGGATACGCAGTATTTT. Translated, it gives CATSELGTSGLWDTQYF.

The rearrangement links TRBV7-9 to TRBJ1-1, with 9 nucleotides matching TRBD1. Germline CDR1 reads SEHNR; CDR2 reads FQNEAQ (reference sequence). With 5 bases clipped from V and 4 bases from J, the junction kept 8 bases outside the gene matches. The length of the CDR3 is 15 residues. Written as DNA, the CDR3 is TGTGCCAGCAGCGTGGGACAGGGAAGAGGCACTGAAGCTTTCTTT. As protein: CASSVGQGRGTEAFF. The full variable domain, with the rest looked up from reference TRBV7-9 and TRBJ1-1, is DTGVSQNPRHKITKRGQNVTFRCDPISEHNRLYWYRQTLGQGPEFLTYFQNEAQLEKSRLLSDRFSAERPKGSFSTLEIQRTEQGDSAMYLCASSVGQGRGTEAFFGQGTRLTVV.

Remarks on this clonotype: A much more abundant neighbour one base away suggests this may be a read error. The conserved phenylalanine or tryptophan normally closing the CDR3 is absent here, so this likely arose from a read error. The rearrangement joins TRBV6-1 to TRBJ2-5, with 7 bases lining up with TRBD1. Germline-derived CDR1 and CDR2 are MNHNS and SASEGT. The CDR3 has 14 amino acids. V gave up 5 bases and J gave up 6 bases; unmatched junction bases: 9. The CDR3 DNA sequence: TGTGCCAGCAGTTTGAACAGGGGAGCGCAGACCCAGTACTCC. Translation gives CASSLNRGAQTQYS.

The V gene is TRBV7-9, the J gene TRBJ1-4; a weak D match, TRBD1 (5 bases). The CDR3 is made up of 14 amino acids. CDR1 and CDR2 (germline): SEHNR, FQNEAQ (reference sequence). The V gene lost 8 bases and the J gene lost 8 bases, with 18 bases spanning the gap. Here the CDR3 DNA reads TGTGCCAGCGGGCCAGGACATACGTGGGAAAAACTGTTTTTT. The encoded protein is CASGPGHTWEKLFF.

The rearrangement uses TRBV7-6 and TRBJ1-2; the match to TRBD1 covers 9 bases. The CDR3 contains 15 residues. The V segment lost 4 bases and the J segment 1 base; nucleotides outside the gene matches: 4. Germline CDR1 is SGHVS and CDR2 is FNYEAQ. In nucleotides, the CDR3 is TGTGCCAGCAGCTCAACAGGGGGCTATAACTATGGCTACACCTTC. This gives the protein CASSSTGGYNYGYTF.

By proportion, this clonotype is medium-sized. The chain carries TRBV19 and TRBJ1-2, with D perhaps matching TRBD1 (5 bases). The V end lost 6 bases, the J end lost 5 bases, and 22 bases lay between the germline ends. This CDR3 comprises 16 residues. CDR1 LNHDA and CDR2 SQIVND come from the germline V gene (reference sequence). CDR3: CASSLEDRQNLYGYTF. The CDR3 DNA is TGTGCCAGTAGCCTTGAGGATCGACAGAACCTTTATGGCTACACCTTC.

The chain carries TRBV18 and TRBJ2-7; 8 bases map to TRBD2. This CDR3 contains 15 residues. CDR1 KGHSH and CDR2 LQKENI come from the germline V gene. Trimming removed 6 bases from V and 3 bases from J; junction bases left unmatched: 10. Here the CDR3 DNA reads TGTGCCAGCTCCACCAGTGGGCGGGGGGACTACGAGCAGTACTTC. The encoded protein is CASSTSGRGDYEQYF.

This rearrangement joins TRBV5-4 to TRBJ1-2; tentative D call: TRBD1 (5 bases). Germline-derived CDR1 and CDR2 are SGHNT and YYREEE (reference sequence). Trimming left V 0 bases short and J 4 bases short, with 10 bases between. The CDR3 loop spans 14 amino acids. The CDR3 is CASSLARQGYGYTF. The CDR3 DNA sequence: TGTGCCAGCAGCTTGGCCAGGCAGGGCTATGGCTACACCTTC.

By its share, this clonotype is medium-sized. The chain couples TRBV30 to TRBJ2-2; the D is unclear. The CDR3 is made up of 15 amino acids. With 8 bases removed from V and 4 bases from J, the gap between germline ends came to 20 bases. Germline values: CDR1 GTSNPN, CDR2 SVGIG (reference sequence). The CDR3, as DNA: TGTGCCGGGAACCCGGGTTACACCTCCACCGGGGAGCTGTTTTTT. This sequence encodes CAGNPGYTSTGELFF.

This chain connects TRBV20-1 to TRBJ1-2, with D unresolved. Germline CDR1 DFQATT, CDR2 SNEGSKA (reference sequence). V was cut by 3 bases and J by 4 bases, with 21 bases left in between. The CDR3 contains 16 residues. Written as DNA, the CDR3 is TGCAGTGCTAGCCTCCTCGGCTCCGAGGGCTCCTATGGCTACACCTTC. It yields the protein CSASLLGSEGSYGYTF.

The chain combines TRBV30 with TRBJ1-6, with a possible D match to TRBD1 (6 bases). V gave up 2 bases and J gave up 8 bases, with 19 bases separating them. Germline V lookup: CDR1 GTSNPN, CDR2 SVGIG (reference sequence). CDR3 length: 16 residues. CDR3 protein: CAWSPPGGAVYSPLHF. DNA for the CDR3: TGTGCCTGGAGTCCCCCGGGGGGGGCAGTGTATTCACCCCTCCACTTT.

This clonotype was seen more than once but under ten times. The chain combines TRBV7-9 with TRBJ2-7; D is ambiguous. V lost 0 bases and J 2 bases, leaving 8 bases between the germline ends. Per the germline V gene, CDR1 is SEHNR and CDR2 is FQNEAQ (reference sequence). This CDR3 has 14 residues. The DNA for the CDR3 is TGTGCCAGCAGCTTAGCTAGGGTCGCCTACGAGCAGTACTTC. This codes for CASSLARVAYEQYF.

This clonotype was detected once. V is TRBV6-1 and J is TRBJ2-1, with 8 bases matching TRBD1. The CDR3 totals 16 residues. Per germline, CDR1 MNHNS and CDR2 SASEGT. With 5 bases clipped from V and 8 bases from J, the junction kept 14 bases outside the gene matches. CDR3 DNA: TGTGCCAGCAGTTACCCCGCCGGACAGGGAGTGGATGAGCAGTTCTTC. This codes for CASSYPAGQGVDEQFF.

There are a few counts of this clonotype. The V call is TRBV7-9, the J call TRBJ2-7; TRBD2 is a possible D gene (6 bases). CDR3 length: 15 amino acids. In germline, CDR1 is SEHNR, CDR2 FQNEAQ (reference sequence). V was pared by 0 bases and J by 3 bases, with 12 bases between. CDR3 protein: CASSLAGGRSYEQYF. Here the CDR3 DNA reads TGTGCCAGCAGCTTAGCGGGGGGTAGGAGCTACGAGCAGTACTTC.

This clonotype was picked up one time. CDR3 amino acids: CASSKVVGRTDTQYF. CDR3 bases: TGTGCCAGCAGCAAAGTAGTCGGCCGCACAGATACGCAGTATTTT. The chain recombines TRBV21-1 with TRBJ2-3; whether TRBD2, the table's D call, matches the DNA was not checked. TRBV21-1 corresponds to a pseudogene. CDR3 length: 15 residues.

Sample share makes this clonotype medium-sized (0.01 to 0.1%). V usage is TRBV6-6 and J usage is TRBJ2-7, with 11 bases identical to TRBD2. J lost 9 bases, V lost 2 bases, and 12 bases had no gene match. The CDR3 totals 16 residues. Germline V gene data show CDR1 as MNHNY and CDR2 as SVGAGI (reference sequence). The CDR3 is CASSYPGLAAPRVQYF. The CDR3, as DNA: TGTGCCAGCAGTTACCCGGGACTAGCGGCCCCGAGGGTGCAGTACTTC.

This chain uses TRBV5-1 with TRBJ1-2; 8 positions match TRBD1. The V gene's germline CDR1 is SGHRS and CDR2 YFSETQ. The CDR3 is 15 amino acids. J gave up 4 bases and V 5 bases, and 10 bases lay outside the gene matches. The CDR3 loop reads CASRNTGGQSYGYTF. CDR3 nucleotides: TGCGCCAGCAGAAATACAGGGGGACAGAGCTATGGCTACACCTTC. Full variable domain (outside the CDR3, taken from reference TRBV5-1 and TRBJ1-2): KAGVTQTPRYLIKTRGQQVTLSCSPISGHRSVSWYQQTPGQGLQFLFEYFSETQRNKGNFPGRFSGRQFSNSRSEMNVSTLELGDSALYLCASRNTGGQSYGYTFGSGTRLTVV.